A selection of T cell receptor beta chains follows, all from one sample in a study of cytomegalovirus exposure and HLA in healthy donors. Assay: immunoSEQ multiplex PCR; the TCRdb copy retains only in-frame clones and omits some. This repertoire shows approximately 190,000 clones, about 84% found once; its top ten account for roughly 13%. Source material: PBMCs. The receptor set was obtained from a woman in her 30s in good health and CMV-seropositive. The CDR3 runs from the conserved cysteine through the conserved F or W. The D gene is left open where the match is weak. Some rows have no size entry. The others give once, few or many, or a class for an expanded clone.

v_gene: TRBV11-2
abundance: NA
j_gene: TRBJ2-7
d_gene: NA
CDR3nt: TGTGCCAGCAGCTTAGATAGGACAGACCACGAGCAGTACTTC
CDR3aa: CASSLDRTDHEQYF

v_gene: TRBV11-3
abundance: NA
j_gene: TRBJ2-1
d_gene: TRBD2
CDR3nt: TGTGCCAGCAGCTTAGAAGGGACTAGCGGGCTCTACAATGAGCAGTTCTTC
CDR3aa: CASSLEGTSGLYNEQFF

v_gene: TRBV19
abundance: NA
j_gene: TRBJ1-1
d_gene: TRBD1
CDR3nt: TGTGCCAGTAGTATAGCGGACAGGGCTACTGAAGCTTTCTTT
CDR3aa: CASSIADRATEAFF

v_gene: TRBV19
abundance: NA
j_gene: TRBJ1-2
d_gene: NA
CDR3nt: TGTGCCAGCACCTCGGTGGGTCAGGTCTATGGCTACACCTTC
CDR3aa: CASTSVGQVYGYTF

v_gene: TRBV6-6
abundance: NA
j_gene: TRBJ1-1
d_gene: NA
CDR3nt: TGTGCCAGCAGCCACCCGGGTGACCCGAACACTGAAGCTTTCTTT
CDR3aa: CASSHPGDPNTEAFF

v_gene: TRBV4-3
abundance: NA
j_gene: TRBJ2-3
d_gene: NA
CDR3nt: TGCGCCAGCAGCCAAATTCTTGGCACAGATACGCAGTATTTT
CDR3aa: CASSQILGTDTQYF

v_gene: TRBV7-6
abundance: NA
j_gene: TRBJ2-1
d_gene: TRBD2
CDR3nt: TGTGCCAGCAGCCTACTAGCGGGAGGGCCAGGTGAGCAGTTCTTC
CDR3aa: CASSLLAGGPGEQFF

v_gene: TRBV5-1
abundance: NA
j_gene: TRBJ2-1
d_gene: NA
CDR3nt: TGCGCCAGCAGCTTGGCTACCGCGCGGTACAATGAGCAGTTCTTC
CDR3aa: CASSLATARYNEQFF

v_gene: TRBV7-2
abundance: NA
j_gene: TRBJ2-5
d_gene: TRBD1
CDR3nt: TGTGCCAGCAGCTTAAACCCGGGACAGGGTGGAGAGACCCAGTACTTC
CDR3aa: CASSLNPGQGGETQYF

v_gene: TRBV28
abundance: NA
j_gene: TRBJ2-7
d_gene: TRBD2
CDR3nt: TGTGCCAGCAGTACCCCTCGGGAGGAGGACGAGCAGTACTTC
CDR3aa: CASSTPREEDEQYF

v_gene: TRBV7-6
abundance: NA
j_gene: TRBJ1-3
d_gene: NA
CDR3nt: TGTGCCAGCAGCCCAGGACATGGAACCTCTGGAAACACCATATATTTT
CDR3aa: CASSPGHGTSGNTIYF

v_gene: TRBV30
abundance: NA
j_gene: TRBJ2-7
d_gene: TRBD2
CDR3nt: TGTGCCTGGGCCCGCGGGACTAGCGGCCCCTACGAGCAGTACTTC
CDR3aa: CAWARGTSGPYEQYF

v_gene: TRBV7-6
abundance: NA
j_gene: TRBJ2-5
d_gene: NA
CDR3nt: TGTGCCAGCAGCTTATCGCCGGAAGAGACCCAGTACTTC
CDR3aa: CASSLSPEETQYF

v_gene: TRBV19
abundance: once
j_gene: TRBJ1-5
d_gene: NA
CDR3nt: TGTGCCAGTAGTTTTAGACAGACAAATCAGCCCCAGCATTTT
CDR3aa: CASSFRQTNQPQHF

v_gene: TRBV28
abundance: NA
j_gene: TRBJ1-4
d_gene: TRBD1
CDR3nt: TGTGCCAGCAGTTTCGCCGGGACAGGGGTAGAAAAACTGTTTTTT
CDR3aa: CASSFAGTGVEKLFF

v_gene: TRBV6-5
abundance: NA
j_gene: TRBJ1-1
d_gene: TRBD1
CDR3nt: TGTGCCAGCAGGCCCCCACAGACAGGGGGTGAAGCTTTCTTT
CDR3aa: CASRPPQTGGEAFF

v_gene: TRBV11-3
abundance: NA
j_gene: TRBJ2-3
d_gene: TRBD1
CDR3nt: TGTGCCAGCAGCAAAGGGGGCAGGGGTACAGATACGCAGTATTTT
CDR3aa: CASSKGGRGTDTQYF

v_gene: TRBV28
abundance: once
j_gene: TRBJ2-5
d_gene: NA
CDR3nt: TGTGCCAGCAGTTTAAATCCAGAAGAGACCCAGTACTTC
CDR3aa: CASSLNPEETQYF

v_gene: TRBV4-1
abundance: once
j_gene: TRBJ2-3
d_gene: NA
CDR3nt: TGCGCCAGCAGCCCGGGGGGCAGCACAGATACGCAGTATTTT
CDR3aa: CASSPGGSTDTQYF

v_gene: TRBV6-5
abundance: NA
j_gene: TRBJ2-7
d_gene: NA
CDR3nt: TGTGCCAGCACCCCGGGGGGCAGGCCGTATGAGCAGTACTTC
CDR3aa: CASTPGGRPYEQYF

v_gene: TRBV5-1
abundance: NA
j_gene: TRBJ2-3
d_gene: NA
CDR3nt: TGCGCCAGCAGCTCTCCGTCCGCGGGGTCCTGGGATACGCAGTATTTT
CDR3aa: CASSSPSAGSWDTQYF

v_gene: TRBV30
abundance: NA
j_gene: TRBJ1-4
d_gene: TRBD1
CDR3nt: TGTGCCTGGAACCCGGGACAGGGTGCTAATGAAAAACTGTTTTTT
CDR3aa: CAWNPGQGANEKLFF

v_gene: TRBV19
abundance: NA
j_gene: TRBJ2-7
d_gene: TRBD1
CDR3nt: TGTGCCAGTAGTAGGGGGGACAGGGGAGGTCACGAGCAGTACTTC
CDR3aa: CASSRGDRGGHEQYF

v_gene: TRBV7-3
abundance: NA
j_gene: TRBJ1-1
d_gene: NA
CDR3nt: TGTGCCAGCAGCTTACTAGGGGAGGGGACTGAAGCTTTCTTT
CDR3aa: CASSLLGEGTEAFF

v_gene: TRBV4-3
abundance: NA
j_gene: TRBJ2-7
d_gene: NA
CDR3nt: TGCGCCAGCAGCCTTATCGCCGGGGACGAGCAGTACTTC
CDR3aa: CASSLIAGDEQYF

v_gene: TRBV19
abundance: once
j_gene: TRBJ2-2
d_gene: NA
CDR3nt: TGTGCCAGTAGGGACAGTACCGGGGAGCTGTTTTTT
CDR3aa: CASRDSTGELFF

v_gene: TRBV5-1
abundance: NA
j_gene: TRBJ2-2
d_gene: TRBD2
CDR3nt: TGCGCCAGCTTTGAGAGCGGGGGGTTTACCGGGGAGCTGTTTTTT
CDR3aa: CASFESGGFTGELFF

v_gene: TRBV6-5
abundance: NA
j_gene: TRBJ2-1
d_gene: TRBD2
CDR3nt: TGTGCCAGCAGTCCCCTACTAGCGGGAGGGGGTGAGCAGTTCTTC
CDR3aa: CASSPLLAGGGEQFF

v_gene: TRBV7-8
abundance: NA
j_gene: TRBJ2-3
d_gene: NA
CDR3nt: TGTGCCAGCAGCTCCCCCACAGCCCTCCTGGGAGATACGCAGTATTTT
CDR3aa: CASSSPTALLGDTQYF

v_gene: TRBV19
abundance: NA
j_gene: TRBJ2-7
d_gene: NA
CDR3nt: TGTGCCAGTAGTATAACGGTACGCTACGAGCAGTACTTC
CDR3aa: CASSITVRYEQYF

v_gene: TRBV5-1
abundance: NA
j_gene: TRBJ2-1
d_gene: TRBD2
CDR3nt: TGCGCCAGCAGCGCGGGACTAGCGGGCAGCGAGCAGTTCTTC
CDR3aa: CASSAGLAGSEQFF